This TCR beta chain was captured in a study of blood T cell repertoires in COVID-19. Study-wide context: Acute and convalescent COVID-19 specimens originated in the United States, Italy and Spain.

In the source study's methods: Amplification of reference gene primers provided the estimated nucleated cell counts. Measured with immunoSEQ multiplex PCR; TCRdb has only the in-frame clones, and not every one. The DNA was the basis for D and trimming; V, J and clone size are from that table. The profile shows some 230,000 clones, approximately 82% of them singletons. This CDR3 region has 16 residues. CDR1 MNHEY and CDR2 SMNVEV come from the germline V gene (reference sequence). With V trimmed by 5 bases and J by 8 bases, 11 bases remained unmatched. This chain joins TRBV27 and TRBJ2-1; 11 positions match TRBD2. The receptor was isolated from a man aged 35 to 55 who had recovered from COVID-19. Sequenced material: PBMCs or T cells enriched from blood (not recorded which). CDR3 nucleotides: TGTGCCAGCAGTCCCCTTAGCGGGAGGGCCAGCGATGAGCAGTTCTTC. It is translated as CASSPLSGRASDEQFF.